A selection of T cell receptor beta chains follows, all from one sample in a study of blood T cells in healthy people across ages. TCRdb re-analysed the 5' RACE reads in MiXCR, keeping a single row per CDR3 protein. The profile shows around 1,000,000 distinct CDR3 sequences, roughly two fifths of them singletons. Source material: blood. These receptors were taken from a man between 18 and 35 years old in good health. The CDR3 runs from the conserved cysteine through the conserved F or W. D genes are given only for firm matches. Only part of the rows carry a size: once, few, many, or a class if the clone is expanded.

d_gene	abundance	v_gene	j_gene	CDR3nt	CDR3aa
-	-	TRBV6-2/TRBV6-3	TRBJ1-2	TGTGCCAGCATTTCCTGGGCGGCTGACTATGGCTACACCTTC	CASISWAADYGYTF
-	once	TRBV28	TRBJ2-5	TGTGCCAGCAGCTCAGCTGGTCTCTCCTACAATGAGCAGTACTTC	CASSSAGLSYNEQYF
-	-	TRBV9	TRBJ2-4	TGTGCCAGCAGCGTAGGGGGGGCTGGAGATATCGAAAACATTCAGTACTTC	CASSVGGAGDIENIQYF
TRBD2	many	TRBV4-1	TRBJ2-3	TGCGCCAGCAGCCCTAACGCGGGGGGTACGCAGTATTTT	CASSPNAGGTQYF
TRBD1	few	TRBV30	TRBJ2-4	TGTGCCTGGAGTCACACCGTACAGGGGCTCGAGTACTTC	CAWSHTVQGLEYF
-	-	TRBV7-2	TRBJ2-4	TGTGCCAGCAGCCCAAAGGAACTAGCCAAAAACATTCAGTACTTC	CASSPKELAKNIQYF
-	many	TRBV20-1	TRBJ2-5	TGCAGTGCCACTAGCTCCAGGGAGACCCAGTACTTC	CSATSSRETQYF
-	few	TRBV4-3	TRBJ1-5	TGCGCCAGCAGCCAAGAGTTACATCAGCCCCAGCATTTT	CASSQELHQPQHF
-	-	TRBV11-2	TRBJ1-2	TGTGCCAGCAGCTTCGGCAGTTTTAACTATGGCTACACCTTC	CASSFGSFNYGYTF
-	few	TRBV20-1	TRBJ1-6	TGCAGTGCCCCAGGGAAGGGGGGAAATTCACCCCTCCACTTT	CSAPGKGGNSPLHF
-	-	TRBV4-1	TRBJ1-5	TGCGCCAGCTCTACAAACCTACAGAAACGTCAGCCCCAGCATTTT	CASSTNLQKRQPQHF
-	-	TRBV7-9	TRBJ2-6	TGTGCCAGCAGCAATGGGGTCTCTGGGGCCAACGTCCTGACTTTC	CASSNGVSGANVLTF
-	-	TRBV29-1	TRBJ1-2	TGCAGCGTTGAAGACTCGGGCCTCGCTAACTATGGCTACACCTTC	CSVEDSGLANYGYTF
-	few	TRBV4-1	TRBJ2-7	TGCGCCAGCAGCCAACCCTCCGGGAGCGCCTCCTCCTACAATGAGCAGTACTTC	CASSQPSGSASSYNEQYF
-	few	TRBV12-3/TRBV12-4	TRBJ2-5	TGTGCCAGCAGTAAGGGGCTAGGAGAGACCCAGTACTTC	CASSKGLGETQYF